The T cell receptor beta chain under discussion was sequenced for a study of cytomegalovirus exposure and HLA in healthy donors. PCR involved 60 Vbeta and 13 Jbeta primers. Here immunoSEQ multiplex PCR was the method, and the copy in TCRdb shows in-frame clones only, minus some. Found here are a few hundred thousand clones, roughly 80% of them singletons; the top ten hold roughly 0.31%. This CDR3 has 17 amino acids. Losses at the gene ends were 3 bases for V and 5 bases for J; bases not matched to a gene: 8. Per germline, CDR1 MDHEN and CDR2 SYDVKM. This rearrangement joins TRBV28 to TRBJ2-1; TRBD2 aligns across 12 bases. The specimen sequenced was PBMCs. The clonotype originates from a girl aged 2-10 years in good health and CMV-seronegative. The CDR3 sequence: CASSLSRTSGKNNEQFF. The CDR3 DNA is TGTGCCAGCAGTTTGTCGCGGACTAGCGGGAAGAACAATGAGCAGTTCTTC.